These T cell receptor beta chains were read from a single sample in a study of OX40 agonist ivuxolimab in advanced cancers. This table comes from immunoSEQ multiplex PCR, and its TCRdb copy is limited to in-frame clones, with some not included. Among around 80,000 clones listed, 85% to 90% were seen once. This sample comprised CD4+ or CD8+ T cells sorted from blood, obtained in a trial of the OX40 agonist ivuxolimab. All receptors come from an adult with an advanced solid tumor such as melanoma, head and neck, liver or kidney cancer. The CDR3 runs from the conserved cysteine through the conserved F or W. Each record gives: V gene, CDR3 length, D gene, J gene, CDR3 DNA, CDR3 protein. The D gene is left open where the match is weak.

V: TRBV6-1; length: 17; D: .; J: TRBJ2-6; DNA: TGTGCCAGCAGTGACGGACAGACCCGACCGGGGGCCAACGTCCTGACTTTC; CDR3: CASSDGQTRPGANVLTF
V: TRBV6-1; length: 13; D: .; J: TRBJ1-6; DNA: TGTGCCAGCAGTGACGGGGGGGATTCACCCCTCCACTTT; CDR3: CASSDGGDSPLHF
V: TRBV5-4; length: 15; D: .; J: TRBJ1-1; DNA: TGTGCCAGCCCACGACTCCGGGACTTGAATGGTGAAGCTTTCTTT; CDR3: CASPRLRDLNGEAFF
V: TRBV7-2; length: 18; D: TRBD2; J: TRBJ2-5; DNA: TGTGCCAGCAGCTTCATCGGAACTAGCGGGGGGTGGGTAGAGACCCAGTACTTC; CDR3: CASSFIGTSGGWVETQYF
V: TRBV11-2; length: 13; D: .; J: TRBJ1-5; DNA: TGTGCCAGCAGCTTCTACGAGAATCAGCCCCAGCATTTT; CDR3: CASSFYENQPQHF
V: TRBV28; length: 17; D: .; J: TRBJ1-3; DNA: TGTGCCAGCAGTGTCCCCCATACAGGGTGGACAATAAACACCATATATTTT; CDR3: CASSVPHTGWTINTIYF
V: TRBV29-1; length: 12; D: TRBD1; J: TRBJ2-7; DNA: TGCAGCGCAGCCAAGACAGGGTACGAGCAGTACTTC; CDR3: CSAAKTGYEQYF
V: TRBV4-1; length: 16; D: .; J: TRBJ1-1; DNA: TGCGCCAGCAGCCCGAGGGACATCCGCTTGAACACTGAAGCTTTCTTT; CDR3: CASSPRDIRLNTEAFF
V: TRBV5-6; length: 14; D: .; J: TRBJ1-2; DNA: TGTGCCAGCAGCTTGGAGGCAGGGGCGGTTGGCTACACCTTC; CDR3: CASSLEAGAVGYTF
V: TRBV6-6; length: 14; D: TRBD1; J: TRBJ1-5; DNA: TGTGCCAGCAGTTTTGGACAGGGCAATGGGCCCCAGCATTTT; CDR3: CASSFGQGNGPQHF
V: TRBV29-1; length: 11; D: .; J: TRBJ1-3; DNA: TGCAGCGTTGAAAGCGGAAACACCATATATTTT; CDR3: CSVESGNTIYF
V: TRBV29-1; length: 12; D: TRBD1; J: TRBJ1-4; DNA: TGCAGCGTTGCCTGGACAGGGGAAAAACTGTTTTTT; CDR3: CSVAWTGEKLFF
V: TRBV6-6; length: 13; D: .; J: TRBJ2-7; DNA: TGTGCCAGCACCGACGTGGACTCCTACGAGCAGTACTTC; CDR3: CASTDVDSYEQYF
V: TRBV9; length: 17; D: TRBD1; J: TRBJ2-5; DNA: TGTGCCAGCAGCGGAGGTACCACCGGGACAGGGGAAGAGACCCAGTACTTC; CDR3: CASSGGTTGTGEETQYF
V: TRBV6-5; length: 15; D: TRBD1; J: TRBJ1-6; DNA: TGTGCCAGCAGCCCGACAGGGTGGGCCAATTCACCCCTCCACTTT; CDR3: CASSPTGWANSPLHF
V: TRBV11-1; length: 14; D: .; J: TRBJ2-7; DNA: TGTGCCAGCACCTCCATCCAAGGTCCCCACGAGCAGTACTTC; CDR3: CASTSIQGPHEQYF